These 10 T cell receptor beta chains share one sample of origin, sequenced in a study of T cell responses to AZD1222 COVID-19 vaccine. Method: immunoSEQ multiplex PCR; TCRdb's copy keeps in-frame clones and lacks some. The sample has roughly 150,000 clones, 90% seen once. This sample comprised peripheral blood, obtained 28 days after the second AZD1222 dose. Receptors originate from an adult who received the AZD1222 COVID-19 vaccine.

The chain carries TRBV7-2 and TRBJ2-7; 7 nucleotides match TRBD2. The V segment lost 1 base and the J segment 2 bases; nucleotides outside the gene matches: 5. Germline assignment: CDR1 SGHTA and CDR2 FQGNSA. This CDR3 is built from 15 residues. CDR3 in amino acids: CASSLEASGPYEQYF. As DNA, the CDR3 is TGTGCCAGCAGCTTAGAGGCTAGCGGTCCCTACGAGCAGTACTTC.

The V call is TRBV7-9, the J call TRBJ1-2; 7 bases map to TRBD1. Germline V gene data show CDR1 as SEHNR and CDR2 as FQNEAQ (reference sequence). Losses at the gene ends were 5 bases for V and 7 bases for J; bases not matched to a gene: 10. This CDR3 contains 14 residues. The CDR3 sequence: CASSHSYRGGGYTF. For the CDR3, the DNA is TGTGCCAGCAGCCACAGTTACAGGGGAGGTGGCTACACCTTC.

The chain joins TRBV4-2 to TRBJ2-6; the D gene could be TRBD1 or TRBD2 (5 bases each). CDR1 and CDR2 (germline): LGHNA, YNFKEQ. Trimming took off 3 bases at V and 2 bases at J, with 17 bases between the two ends. The CDR3 contains 18 residues. The CDR3 sequence: CASSQAILGAAGANVLTF. Written as DNA, the CDR3 is TGTGCCAGCAGCCAGGCAATCCTCGGGGCGGCTGGGGCCAACGTCCTGACTTTC.

The chain combines TRBV18 with TRBJ2-5, with D perhaps TRBD2 (5 bases). The CDR3 spans 14 residues. CDR1 KGHSH and CDR2 LQKENI come from the germline V gene. Trimming cost V 3 bases and J 4 bases, with 12 bases left between them. DNA for the CDR3: TGTGCCAGCTCACCCTCGGTAGCGCCAGAGACCCAGTACTTC. Protein sequence: CASSPSVAPETQYF.

This chain links TRBV18 with TRBJ2-2; possible D gene TRBD2, 5 bases. V lost 7 bases and J 7 bases, leaving 16 bases between the germline ends. This CDR3 is 14 amino acids long. CDR1 is KGHSH, CDR2 LQKENI, per germline. DNA for the CDR3: TGTGCCAGCTGCCCTGGACTGAGCGGCGGGGAGCTGTTTTTT. This encodes CASCPGLSGGELFF. The full variable domain, completed using reference TRBV18 and TRBJ2-2, is NAGVMQNPRHLVRRRGQEARLRCSPMKGHSHVYWYRQLPEEGLKFMVYLQKENIIDESGMPKERFSAEFPKEGPSILRIQQVVRGDSAAYFCASCPGLSGGELFFGEGSRLTVL.

The genes are TRBV6-6 and TRBJ1-1; 7 bases are shared with TRBD1. Germline V gives CDR1 MNHNY, CDR2 SVGAGI (reference sequence). The CDR3 totals 14 residues. J lost 0 bases, V lost 8 bases, and 6 bases had no gene match. The CDR3 reads CASGTDLMNTEAFF. DNA for the CDR3: TGTGCCAGCGGGACAGACCTTATGAACACTGAAGCTTTCTTT.

This clone came up a few times. The rearrangement uses TRBV4-1 and TRBJ1-2; a possible D gene is TRBD1 (6 bases). The CDR3 consists of 15 residues. Germline V gene sequence: CDR1 MGHRA, CDR2 YSYEKL. V lost 1 base and J lost 3, with 12 bases in between. The CDR3 loop reads CASSQGAGDHYGYTF. The DNA of the CDR3 is TGCGCCAGCAGCCAAGGGGCAGGGGATCACTATGGCTACACCTTC.

The chain is built from TRBV21-1 and TRBJ2-1; the table calls TRBD2, which could not be checked here. TRBV21-1 constitutes a pseudogene. The CDR3 is made up of 17 amino acids. CDR3 amino acids: CASSKGYNSGAYNEQFF. CDR3 coding DNA: TGTGCCAGCAGCAAAGGGTATAATAGCGGGGCCTACAATGAGCAGTTCTTC.

The chain employs TRBV6-5 and TRBJ1-2; maybe TRBD1 (5 bases). Germline values: CDR1 MNHEY, CDR2 SVGAGI. Trimming removed 8 bases at V and 7 bases at J, with 17 bases between. The CDR3 is 13 residues long. The CDR3 sequence: CASRRDLEGGYTF. CDR3 DNA sequence: TGTGCCAGCCGCCGGGACTTGGAGGGTGGCTACACCTTC.

The chain links TRBV18 to TRBJ1-5; tentative D call: TRBD1 (5 bases). The CDR3 runs to 14 residues. Trimming took off 3 bases at V and 5 bases at J, with 11 bases between the two ends. The germline V gene encodes CDR1 KGHSH and CDR2 LQKENI. Here the CDR3 DNA reads TGTGCCAGCTCACCTAGACTAGGGGATCAGCCCCAGCATTTT. Residues: CASSPRLGDQPQHF.